The sequence of this T cell receptor (beta chain) was determined in a study of graft-versus-host responses after intestinal transplantation. Sequenced by immunoSEQ multiplex PCR; TCRdb stores in-frame clones only, minus some. The sample contains approximately 85,000 clones, 80% to 95% of which appear only once. Germline V gene data show CDR1 as SGHNT and CDR2 as YYREEE (reference sequence). The V and J ends lost 6 bases and 1 base, in that order; junction bases with no gene match: 7. The CDR3 totals 16 residues. As concerns this clone: Its antigen is still unknown.

The chain employs TRBV5-4 and TRBJ2-2; 9 bases align to TRBD1. Sequences were derived from unstimulated CD8+ T cells sorted from spleen or lymph node cells, sampled before transplant. The TCR sequence derives from a human donor who was the organ donor for an intestinal transplant. The CDR3 DNA is TGTGCCAGCACCGACAGGGGGGCAGGGAACACCGGGGAGCTGTTTTTT. Its protein is CASTDRGAGNTGELFF.